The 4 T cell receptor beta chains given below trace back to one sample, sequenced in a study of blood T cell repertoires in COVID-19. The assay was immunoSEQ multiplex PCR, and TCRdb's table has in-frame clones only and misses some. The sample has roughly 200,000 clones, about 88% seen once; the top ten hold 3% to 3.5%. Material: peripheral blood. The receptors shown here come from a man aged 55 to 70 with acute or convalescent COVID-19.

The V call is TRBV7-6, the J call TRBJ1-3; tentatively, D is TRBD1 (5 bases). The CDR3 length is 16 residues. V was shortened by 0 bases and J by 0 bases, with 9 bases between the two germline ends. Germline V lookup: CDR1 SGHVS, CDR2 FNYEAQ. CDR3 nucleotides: TGTGCCAGCAGCTTAGCGGTAGGGGACTCTGGAAACACCATATATTTT. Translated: CASSLAVGDSGNTIYF.

Here the CDR3 DNA reads TGCGCCAGCAGCCCCGGGACAGGGGGCTTTGGCTACACCTTC. It yields the protein CASSPGTGGFGYTF. V and J are TRBV5-1 and TRBJ1-2, with 12 bases fitting TRBD1. The CDR3 runs to 14 residues. Germline CDR1 is SGHRS and CDR2 is YFSETQ. Unmatched junction bases numbered 5, after V lost 4 bases and J lost 7 bases.

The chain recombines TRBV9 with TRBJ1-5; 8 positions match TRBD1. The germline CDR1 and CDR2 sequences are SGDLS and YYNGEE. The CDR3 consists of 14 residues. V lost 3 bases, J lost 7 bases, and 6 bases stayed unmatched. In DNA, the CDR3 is TGTGCCAGCAGCGCCGACAGGGGTTTCCAGCCCCAGCATTTT. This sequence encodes CASSADRGFQPQHF.

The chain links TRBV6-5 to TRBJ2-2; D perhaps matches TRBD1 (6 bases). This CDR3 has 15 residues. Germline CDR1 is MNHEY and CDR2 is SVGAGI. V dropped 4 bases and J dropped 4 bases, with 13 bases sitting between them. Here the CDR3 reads CASSLNRVATGELFF. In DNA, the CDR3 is TGTGCCAGCAGTTTGAACAGGGTGGCCACCGGGGAGCTGTTTTTT.